The 21 T cell receptor beta chains below all came from one sample that was sequenced in a study of shared clonotypes between healthy human individuals. Only in-frame clones appear in the TCRdb table, and some are missing; sequencing was by immunoSEQ multiplex PCR. Among some 1.5 million clones listed, around 98% were seen once. The sequenced material came from naive CD4+ T cells sorted from blood. Subset denoted: CD45RA+ positively selected. Source of these receptors: a man under 40 in good health.

The rearrangement uses TRBV28 and TRBJ2-7; 8 nucleotides align to TRBD1. The J segment lost 7 bases and the V segment lost 3 bases, leaving 14 bases of the junction unmatched. The CDR3 totals 16 residues. The germline gives CDR1 MDHEN, CDR2 SYDVKM. The CDR3 coding sequence is TGTGCCAGCAGTTTTGGACAGGGCCTCCGGGGTGGGGAGCAGTACTTC. Protein: CASSFGQGLRGGEQYF.

The chain couples TRBV30 to TRBJ2-7; 10 nucleotides match TRBD2. The germline gives CDR1 GTSNPN, CDR2 SVGIG (reference sequence). This CDR3 comprises 14 residues. J gave up 0 bases and V 2 bases, and 1 base lay outside the gene matches. CDR3 DNA sequence: TGTGCCTGGAGTTCTAGCGGGAGCTCCTACGAGCAGTACTTC. Translated: CAWSSSGSSYEQYF.

About this clone: At the DNA level, this CDR3 is encoded by other sequences in the same sample as well. This chain links TRBV6-5 with TRBJ2-7, with 13 bases aligning to TRBD2. The CDR3 contains 14 residues. The V gene's germline CDR1 is MNHEY and CDR2 SVGAGI. With 5 bases clipped from V and 4 bases from J, the junction kept 2 bases outside the gene matches. CDR3 region: CASSRTSGSYEQYF. CDR3 DNA: TGTGCCAGCAGTAGGACTAGCGGGAGTTACGAGCAGTACTTC.

The chain links TRBV5-6 to TRBJ1-3, with D possibly TRBD1 on 5 matching bases. Trimming removed 3 bases from V and 4 bases from J, with 5 bases in between. The CDR3 is 12 residues long. The germline CDR1 and CDR2 sequences are SGHDT and YYEEEE. In DNA form, the CDR3 reads TGTGCCAGCAGCTGGGGCGGAAACACCATATATTTT. It yields the protein CASSWGGNTIYF.

In regard to this clone: The sample has other DNA sequences that encode this CDR3 too. J is TRBJ2-7 and V is TRBV6-5, with D perhaps TRBD2 (6 bases). This CDR3 is built from 11 residues. Trimming left V 2 bases short and J 7 bases short, with 6 bases between. The germline V gene encodes CDR1 MNHEY and CDR2 SVGAGI. The CDR3 region is CASSYRGEQYF. The CDR3 DNA is TGTGCCAGCAGTTACCGGGGGGAGCAGTACTTC.

This rearrangement joins TRBV14 to TRBJ2-1; tentative D call: TRBD2 (5 bases). This CDR3 is built from 16 residues. CDR1 and CDR2 (germline): SGHDN, FVKESK. Trimming removed 4 bases from V and 9 bases from J, with 22 bases in between. This CDR3 is CASSPRLTSIGIEQFF. The CDR3 DNA is TGTGCCAGCAGCCCCCGACTTACATCTATCGGGATTGAGCAGTTCTTC. Supplemented by reference TRBV14 and TRBJ2-1, the full variable domain reads EAGVTQFPSHSVIEKGQTVTLRCDPISGHDNLYWYRRVMGKEIKFLLHFVKESKQDESGMPNNRFLAERTGGTYSTLKVQPAELEDSGVYFCASSPRLTSIGIEQFFGPGTRLTVL.

V gene TRBV5-6 combines with J gene TRBJ2-3, with D perhaps TRBD1 (6 bases). Trimming removed 0 bases at V and 3 bases at J, with 14 bases between. The CDR3 contains 16 residues. The germline V gene has CDR1 SGHDT and CDR2 YYEEEE. In DNA, the CDR3 is TGTGCCAGCAGCTTGGGGGACATCAGGGGAACAGATACGCAGTATTTT. Translated: CASSLGDIRGTDTQYF.

V usage is TRBV15 and J usage is TRBJ1-1; no clear D. This CDR3 region has 12 residues. Germline CDR1 is LNHNV and CDR2 is YYDKDF (reference sequence). Trimming removed 1 base at V and 7 bases at J, with 7 bases between. The CDR3 reads CATSRGFFEAFF. In DNA form, the CDR3 reads TGTGCCACCAGCAGAGGGTTCTTTGAAGCTTTCTTT.

The CDR3 region has the DNA TGTGCCAGCAGCCCCCCCTGGAGTTCCTACAATGAGCAGTTCTTC. Translation gives CASSPPWSSYNEQFF. J is TRBJ2-1 and V is TRBV5-4; D not resolved. Trimming shortened V by 4 bases and J by 1 base, and 12 bases separated the two germline ends. Germline CDR1 and CDR2: SGHNT and YYREEE (reference sequence). The CDR3 has 15 amino acids. Full variable domain (remainder filled in from reference TRBV5-4 and TRBJ2-1): ETGVTQSPTHLIKTRGQQVTLRCSSQSGHNTVSWYQQALGQGPQFIFQYYREEENGRGNFPPRFSGLQFPNYSSELNVNALELDDSALYLCASSPPWSSYNEQFFGPGTRLTVL.

The V call is TRBV18, the J call TRBJ1-1; no definite D call. The CDR3 runs 13 residues. Germline V gives CDR1 KGHSH, CDR2 LQKENI. V gave up 6 bases and J gave up 4 bases, with 12 bases separating them. The DNA of the CDR3 is TGTGCCAGCTCCCAAACGAGTGGCACTGAAGCTTTCTTT. Protein sequence: CASSQTSGTEAFF.

V gene TRBV28 combines with J gene TRBJ2-1; perhaps TRBD2 as D (6 bases). Trimming shortened V by 7 bases and J by 3 bases, and 25 bases separated the two germline ends. The germline V gene has CDR1 MDHEN and CDR2 SYDVKM. This CDR3 is 18 amino acids long. CDR3 sequence reads: CASIPPAPASEIYNEQFF. The DNA for the CDR3 is TGTGCCAGCATCCCCCCCGCGCCGGCTAGCGAGATCTACAATGAGCAGTTCTTC.

The chain is built from TRBV18 and TRBJ1-2, with D perhaps TRBD1 (5 bases). Germline V lookup: CDR1 KGHSH, CDR2 LQKENI. Trimming took 3 bases from V and 3 from J, leaving 14 bases between them. This CDR3 contains 15 residues. CDR3 bases: TGTGCCAGCTCACCGATAACTGGGGACCACTATGGCTACACCTTC. This sequence encodes CASSPITGDHYGYTF.

This chain links TRBV10-1 with TRBJ2-4, with D possibly being TRBD1 (6 bases). CDR3 length equals 16 residues. Trimming left V 7 bases short and J 4 bases short, with 20 bases between. The germline CDR1 and CDR2 sequences are WNHNN and SYGVQD (reference sequence). In DNA, the CDR3 is TGCGCCAGCACTTTCGGGACAACTCGCCCGAAAAACATTCAGTACTTC. Residues: CASTFGTTRPKNIQYF.

This sequence joins TRBV5-6 and TRBJ2-7, with 13 bases matching TRBD2. The V segment lost 4 bases and the J segment 0 bases; nucleotides outside the gene matches: 4. The germline V gene encodes CDR1 SGHDT and CDR2 YYEEEE. The CDR3 extends over 16 amino acids. CDR3 coding DNA: TGTGCCAGCAGCAAGTGGACTAGCGGGGGCTCCTACGAGCAGTACTTC. As protein: CASSKWTSGGSYEQYF.

This clone came up once. This chain joins TRBV7-2 and TRBJ1-2; 7 nucleotides line up with TRBD1. The CDR3 is made up of 15 amino acids. The J segment lost 4 bases and the V segment lost 0 bases, leaving 5 bases of the junction unmatched. Germline CDR1 is SGHTA and CDR2 is FQGNSA. CDR3 protein: CASSLARDRSYGYTF. The CDR3, as DNA: TGTGCCAGCAGCTTAGCCCGGGACAGAAGCTATGGCTACACCTTC.

This clone was recorded only once. The rearrangement uses TRBV19 and TRBJ1-2; TRBD1 is a possible D gene (6 bases). This CDR3 has 16 residues. CDR1 and CDR2 from the germline V gene are LNHDA and SQIVND (reference sequence). The ends were cut back, 5 bases at V and 7 bases at J, with 23 bases in the middle. The CDR3 sequence is CASSPGGAFPGSGYTF. The CDR3 DNA follows: TGTGCCAGTAGTCCTGGGGGGGCCTTCCCTGGGAGTGGCTACACCTTC.

This clone was seen a single time. This chain uses TRBV9 with TRBJ2-7; 8 nucleotides agree with TRBD1. This CDR3 spans 16 amino acids. CDR1 SGDLS and CDR2 YYNGEE come from the germline V gene. The ends lost 4 bases at V and 5 bases at J; junction bases unmatched: 14. The CDR3 DNA follows: TGTGCCAGCAGCCCTACGCGGACAGGGCAGGGAGACGAGCAGTACTTC. It encodes CASSPTRTGQGDEQYF. The full variable domain, its missing parts supplied by reference TRBV9 and TRBJ2-7, is DSGVTQTPKHLITATGQRVTLRCSPRSGDLSVYWYQQSLDQGLQFLIQYYNGEERAKGNILERFSAQQFPDLHSELNLSSLELGDSALYFCASSPTRTGQGDEQYFGPGTRLTVT.

About this clone: Other DNA sequences from this sample encode an identical CDR3 as well. The chain links TRBV9 to TRBJ1-1; D is uncertain. The CDR3 extends over 14 amino acids. The germline V and J ends were trimmed by 0 bases and 1 base, with 7 bases remaining between them. Germline V CDR1 and CDR2: SGDLS, YYNGEE. The CDR3 nucleotides read TGTGCCAGCAGCGTAGCTCCAGGGAACACTGAAGCTTTCTTT. This codes for CASSVAPGNTEAFF. Drawing the rest from reference TRBV9 and TRBJ1-1, the complete variable domain is DSGVTQTPKHLITATGQRVTLRCSPRSGDLSVYWYQQSLDQGLQFLIQYYNGEERAKGNILERFSAQQFPDLHSELNLSSLELGDSALYFCASSVAPGNTEAFFGQGTRLTVV.

The chain uses TRBV7-9 and TRBJ2-3; 7 bases agree with TRBD2. The germline gives CDR1 SEHNR, CDR2 FQNEAQ (reference sequence). The CDR3 has 17 residues. Trimming at V came to 4 bases and at J to 2 bases, leaving 12 bases not matched to a gene. CDR3 DNA: TGTGCCAGCAGCTCCCCTATAGCGGGCGGAACCACAGATACGCAGTATTTT. This gives the protein CASSSPIAGGTTDTQYF. Complete variable domain (other parts from reference TRBV7-9 and TRBJ2-3): DTGVSQNPRHKITKRGQNVTFRCDPISEHNRLYWYRQTLGQGPEFLTYFQNEAQLEKSRLLSDRFSAERPKGSFSTLEIQRTEQGDSAMYLCASSSPIAGGTTDTQYFGPGTRLTVL.

The chain is built from TRBV15 and TRBJ1-5, with D unclear. The CDR3 contains 13 residues. The germline V gene encodes CDR1 LNHNV and CDR2 YYDKDF (reference sequence). V was cut by 1 base and J by 4 bases, with 5 bases left in between. CDR3 nucleotides: TGTGCCACCAGCAGAGCTTATAATCAGCCCCAGCATTTT. Amino acids: CATSRAYNQPQHF.

This chain's CDR3 is CASSPPGVRPQHF. As DNA, the CDR3 is TGTGCCAGCAGCCCCCCTGGGGTAAGGCCCCAGCATTTT. The chain employs TRBV28 and TRBJ1-5; D call uncertain. This CDR3 has 13 amino acids. Looked up from germline, CDR1 is MDHEN and CDR2 is SYDVKM. V was pared by 6 bases and J by 9 bases, with 15 bases between.